A selection of T cell receptor beta chains follows, all from one sample in a study of blood T cell repertoires in COVID-19. Sequenced by immunoSEQ multiplex PCR; TCRdb stores in-frame clones only, minus some. This repertoire shows around 230,000 clones, around 80% found once; its top ten account for 8.2%. The material sequenced was peripheral blood. The receptors shown here come from a woman in her forties or fifties with acute or convalescent COVID-19. Both conserved end residues are part of each CDR3. Fields, in order: J gene, D gene, clone size, CDR3 length, V gene, CDR3 DNA, CDR3 protein. D genes are given only for firm matches. The size entry is marked missing in some rows and otherwise reads once, few, many or a size class.

>TRBJ1-2|-|-|15|TRBV5-1
TGCGCCAGCAGCTCCAGGGATCCTTCTTCCTATGGCTACACCTTC
CASSSRDPSSYGYTF
>TRBJ2-1|-|-|17|TRBV4-2
TGTGCCAGCAGCCCCTCCCCCCGCCGGGATGGCGATGTCGAGCAGTTCTTC
CASSPSPRRDGDVEQFF
>TRBJ2-7|-|once|14|TRBV6-5
TGTGCCAGCTCAGCCGGGGTAAAGGCCTACGAGCAGTACTTC
CASSAGVKAYEQYF
>TRBJ2-1|TRBD2|-|16|TRBV29-1
TGCAGCGTTGAAGGCGAACTAGCGGGAGCGGGTAATGAGCAGTTCTTC
CSVEGELAGAGNEQFF
>TRBJ2-1|-|few|17|TRBV5-1
TGCGCCAGCTCCCGGAGAGGGCCTAGTAGCTCCTACAATGAGCAGTTCTTC
CASSRRGPSSSYNEQFF
>TRBJ2-7|-|-|14|TRBV2
TGTGCCAGCAAAGCGGTTACGAAACCCTACGAGCAGTACTTC
CASKAVTKPYEQYF
>TRBJ2-3|TRBD1|once|15|TRBV18
TGTGCCAGCTCCCTGGACAGGGATACCACAGATACGCAGTATTTT
CASSLDRDTTDTQYF
>TRBJ2-7|-|-|14|TRBV28
TGTGCCAGCAGTTTATCCGCGATGGGGGGCGAGCAGTACTTC
CASSLSAMGGEQYF
>TRBJ1-6|-|-|13|TRBV11-3
TGTGCCAGCAGCTTAACGGCGGATTCACCCCTCCACTTT
CASSLTADSPLHF
>TRBJ2-7|-|-|14|TRBV7-2
TGTGCCAGCAGCTTAAACAGGGGGGGATACGAGCAGTACTTC
CASSLNRGGYEQYF
>TRBJ1-1|-|-|16|TRBV4-1
TGCGCCAGCAGCCAAGAGTCCGCGGGCAGGGGCACTGAAGCTTTCTTT
CASSQESAGRGTEAFF
>TRBJ1-2|TRBD1|few|16|TRBV28
TGTGCCAGCAGTTTTAGGGGGTGGACAGGCGGCGATGGCTACACCTTC
CASSFRGWTGGDGYTF
>TRBJ1-6|-|-|15|TRBV7-2
TGTGCCAGCACCTTGCCTGGGACTCGCAATTCACCCCTCCACTTT
CASTLPGTRNSPLHF
>TRBJ1-2|-|few|17|TRBV7-9
TGTGCCAGCAGCCCCGATATTGGACAAGGCCCCAACTATGGCTACACCTTC
CASSPDIGQGPNYGYTF
>TRBJ1-2|-|few|12|TRBV23-1
TGCGCCAGCAGTGGGGAGGGGCATGGCTACACCTTC
CASSGEGHGYTF
>TRBJ2-1|-|-|14|TRBV9
TGTGCCAGCAGCGATCCACAGAGAGGGAATGAGCAGTTCTTC
CASSDPQRGNEQFF
>TRBJ1-2|-|-|14|TRBV30
TGTGCCTGGAGTGTAGAAGGCAGGGGATTCGGCTACACCTTC
CAWSVEGRGFGYTF
>TRBJ1-2|-|-|13|TRBV7-8
TGTGCCAGCAACCACGGGACACTGCCCGGCTACACCTTC
CASNHGTLPGYTF
>TRBJ2-3|TRBD2|few|15|TRBV9
TGTGCCAGCAGCGTCCTTGGGACTAGTGGTGATACGCAGTATTTT
CASSVLGTSGDTQYF
>TRBJ1-2|-|-|14|TRBV28
TGTGCCAGCAGTTTGGGCCTTACTAACTATGGCTACACCTTC
CASSLGLTNYGYTF
>TRBJ1-2|-|few|15|TRBV28
TGTGCCAGCACCACCAACCCGATGGAGGTCTATGGCTACACCTTC
CASTTNPMEVYGYTF
>TRBJ2-3|TRBD2|-|13|TRBV19
TGTGCCAGTAGATCGGGAGGCGTAGATACGCAGTATTTT
CASRSGGVDTQYF
>TRBJ2-2|TRBD1|-|14|TRBV19
TGTGCCACCGCCGGGACAGGGTCCACCGGGGAGCTGTTTTTT
CATAGTGSTGELFF
>TRBJ1-4|TRBD1|-|14|TRBV5-1
TGCGCCAGCAGCTCACAGGGGACTAATGAAAAACTGTTTTTT
CASSSQGTNEKLFF
>TRBJ2-1|-|-|13|TRBV6-2/TRBV6-3
TGTGCCAGCAGTTACCTCGCTAACAATGAGCAGTTCTTC
CASSYLANNEQFF
>TRBJ2-1|TRBD2|-|15|TRBV19
TGTGCCAGTAGTATCGGTCTAGCGGGAGGGGATGAGCAGTTCTTC
CASSIGLAGGDEQFF
>TRBJ2-4|-|-|14|TRBV5-4
TGTGCCAGCAGCGCGGAGGTTAGCGCGTACATTCAGTACTTC
CASSAEVSAYIQYF
>TRBJ2-6|-|-|15|TRBV28
TGTGCCAGCACCTACAGTGCCTCTGGGGCCAACGTCCTGACTTTC
CASTYSASGANVLTF
>TRBJ1-4|-|-|15|TRBV9
TGTGCCAGCAGCGTTAGCTCCTCGGCATTCGAAAAACTGTTTTTT
CASSVSSSAFEKLFF
>TRBJ1-1|-|-|15|TRBV9
TGTGCCAGCAGCCCCAGGGAGGGGGGGAACACTGAAGCTTTCTTT
CASSPREGGNTEAFF
>TRBJ1-6|TRBD1|large|17|TRBV7-9
TGTGCCAGCAGCAATCATGACAGGGGGGGATTGTTGACACCCCTCCACTTT
CASSNHDRGGLLTPLHF
>TRBJ2-3|-|-|17|TRBV5-1
TGCGCCAGCAGCGATTCCGGACAGATACTTAGCACAGATACGCAGTATTTT
CASSDSGQILSTDTQYF
>TRBJ2-7|TRBD2|-|18|TRBV7-6
TGTGCCAGCAGCTTAGAGTCCCGGACTAGCGGATTCTCCTACGAGCAGTACTTC
CASSLESRTSGFSYEQYF
>TRBJ2-1|-|-|17|TRBV2
TGTGCCAGCAGTGAAGAGAGTCCCAGCACACTCTCGGGTGAGCAGTTCTTC
CASSEESPSTLSGEQFF
>TRBJ2-1|TRBD2|-|16|TRBV7-6
TGTGCCAGCAGCGTTACTAATAGCGGGAGTTACAATGAGCAGTTCTTC
CASSVTNSGSYNEQFF
>TRBJ2-1|-|few|15|TRBV7-2
TGTGCCAGCAGCTTAGGCGGAGGCGGAAACAATGAGCAGTTCTTC
CASSLGGGGNNEQFF
>TRBJ2-7|-|-|15|TRBV5-1
TGCGCCAGCAGGGACCGGACTGACCCAGCCTACGAGCAGTACTTC
CASRDRTDPAYEQYF
>TRBJ2-7|TRBD1|-|14|TRBV3-1/TRBV3-2
TGTGCCAGCAGCCCACAGGGGGCGCTTGGCGAGCAGTACTTC
CASSPQGALGEQYF
>TRBJ2-3|TRBD1|-|15|TRBV7-3
TGTGCCAGCAGCCCGACAGGGAGTGAAGTAGATACGCAGTATTTT
CASSPTGSEVDTQYF
>TRBJ1-5|TRBD1|-|11|TRBV10-2
TGCGCCAGCTCTGCCGGGACAGAACAGCATTTT
CASSAGTEQHF
>TRBJ2-2|TRBD1|-|15|TRBV2
TGTGCCAGCACGTCGGACAGGGGAAAGACCGGGGAGCTGTTTTTT
CASTSDRGKTGELFF
>TRBJ1-2|TRBD1|-|14|TRBV19
TGTGCCAGTACCCTTAAAGACAGGGCCTATGGCTACACCTTC
CASTLKDRAYGYTF
>TRBJ1-5|TRBD1|few|16|TRBV24-1
TGTGCCACCAGTGATGGGGGACAGTTGGGAAATCAGCCCCAGCATTTT
CATSDGGQLGNQPQHF
>TRBJ2-2|TRBD2|-|16|TRBV7-6
TGTGCCAGCAGCTGGCGACTAGCGGAAAACACCGGGGAGCTGTTTTTT
CASSWRLAENTGELFF
>TRBJ2-7|-|-|13|TRBV27
TGTGCCAGCAGTTTCGGGCCGGGGTACGAGCAGTACTTC
CASSFGPGYEQYF
>TRBJ1-3|TRBD1|-|15|TRBV29-1
TGCAGCGTTGAAGATCCGGACAGGGGGGGAAACACCATATATTTT
CSVEDPDRGGNTIYF
>TRBJ2-3|TRBD2|-|15|TRBV3-1/TRBV3-2
TGTGCCAGCAGCCTGATAGCGGGAGGGTCAGATACGCAGTATTTT
CASSLIAGGSDTQYF
>TRBJ1-4|TRBD1|-|15|TRBV11-1
TGTGCCAGCAGCTTCCTGGACAGGGGGAGTGAAAAACTGTTTTTT
CASSFLDRGSEKLFF
>TRBJ2-7|TRBD1|once|16|TRBV5-6
TGTGCCAGCAGCTTGCCGGGACAGGGGGAATCCTACGAGCAGTACTTC
CASSLPGQGESYEQYF
>TRBJ2-5|-|once|15|TRBV5-1
TGCGCCAGCAGCTTGGGTCTAGGGGGTAAAGAGACCCAGTACTTC
CASSLGLGGKETQYF
>TRBJ2-3|-|-|15|TRBV7-2
TGTGCCAGCAGCTTAGAAGCCGGGGGCACAGATACGCAGTATTTT
CASSLEAGGTDTQYF
>TRBJ2-1|-|-|16|TRBV6-1
TGTGCCAGCAGTGAAGCGCGGCGGGTAACGGACAATGAGCAGTTCTTC
CASSEARRVTDNEQFF
>TRBJ1-6|-|few|14|TRBV19
TGTGCCAGTAGGCCGCACGAACAGAATTCACCCCTCCACTTT
CASRPHEQNSPLHF
>TRBJ2-6|TRBD1|once|18|TRBV5-1
TGCGCCAGCAGCCCCAAGGGGACAGCTAGCTCTGGGGCCAACGTCCTGACTTTC
CASSPKGTASSGANVLTF
>TRBJ1-1|TRBD1|-|19|TRBV7-8
TGTGCCAGCAGCTTAGCGGGGCAGGGGGCGAGTGGAGTGAACACTGAAGCTTTCTTT
CASSLAGQGASGVNTEAFF
>TRBJ2-1|-|-|17|TRBV18
TGTGCCAGCTCACCACCTAACAGGTTGCTTACCTACAATGAGCAGTTCTTC
CASSPPNRLLTYNEQFF
>TRBJ2-2|TRBD2|-|15|TRBV5-1
TGCGCCAGCAGCTTTTCGCGGGAGATCGGCGGGGAGCTGTTTTTT
CASSFSREIGGELFF
>TRBJ2-3|-|-|15|TRBV7-9
TGTGCCAGCAGCTCTAGGGCGCAGGGAACAGATACGCAGTATTTT
CASSSRAQGTDTQYF
>TRBJ1-2|-|-|14|TRBV19
TGTGCCAGTAGTGCAGGGGTTGATTCTTGGGGCTACACCTTC
CASSAGVDSWGYTF